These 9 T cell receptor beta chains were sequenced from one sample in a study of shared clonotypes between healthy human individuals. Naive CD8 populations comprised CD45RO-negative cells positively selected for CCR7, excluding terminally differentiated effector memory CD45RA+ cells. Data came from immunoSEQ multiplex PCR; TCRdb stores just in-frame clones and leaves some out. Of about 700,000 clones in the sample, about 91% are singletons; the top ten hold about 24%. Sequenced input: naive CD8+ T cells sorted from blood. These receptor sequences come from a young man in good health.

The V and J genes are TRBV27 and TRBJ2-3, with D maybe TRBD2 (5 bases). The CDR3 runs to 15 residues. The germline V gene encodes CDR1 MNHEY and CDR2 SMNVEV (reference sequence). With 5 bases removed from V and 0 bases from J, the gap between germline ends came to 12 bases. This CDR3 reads CASSPDFPSTDTQYF. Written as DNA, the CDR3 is TGTGCCAGCAGTCCGGACTTCCCCAGCACAGATACGCAGTATTTT.

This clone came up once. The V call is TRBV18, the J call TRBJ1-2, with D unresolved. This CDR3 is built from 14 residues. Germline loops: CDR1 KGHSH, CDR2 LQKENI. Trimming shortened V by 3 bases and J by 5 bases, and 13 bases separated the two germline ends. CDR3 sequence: CASSPTSVAYGYTF. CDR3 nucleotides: TGTGCCAGCTCACCCACCTCGGTAGCTTATGGCTACACCTTC.

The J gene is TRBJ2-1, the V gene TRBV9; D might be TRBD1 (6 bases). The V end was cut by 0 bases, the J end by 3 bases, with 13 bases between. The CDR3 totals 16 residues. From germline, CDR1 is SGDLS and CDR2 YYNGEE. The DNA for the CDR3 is TGTGCCAGCAGCGTAGGAGGGACACAATACTACAATGAGCAGTTCTTC. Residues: CASSVGGTQYYNEQFF. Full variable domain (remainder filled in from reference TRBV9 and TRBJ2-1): DSGVTQTPKHLITATGQRVTLRCSPRSGDLSVYWYQQSLDQGLQFLIQYYNGEERAKGNILERFSAQQFPDLHSELNLSSLELGDSALYFCASSVGGTQYYNEQFFGPGTRLTVL.

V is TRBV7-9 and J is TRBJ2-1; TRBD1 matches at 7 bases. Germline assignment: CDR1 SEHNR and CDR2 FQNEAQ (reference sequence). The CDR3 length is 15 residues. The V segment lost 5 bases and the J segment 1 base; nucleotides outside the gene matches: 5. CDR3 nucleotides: TGTGCCAGCAGCCCCCACAGGGGTTCCTACAATGAGCAGTTCTTC. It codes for CASSPHRGSYNEQFF.

The CDR3: CASSPSMTNEQFF. The CDR3 DNA reads as TGTGCCAGCAGCCCCAGCATGACGAATGAGCAGTTCTTC. The J gene is TRBJ2-1, the V gene TRBV11-3, with D hard to call. V was shortened by 5 bases and J by 7 bases, with 12 bases between the two germline ends. CDR1 is SGHNT and CDR2 is YENEEA in the germline V gene. CDR3 length: 13 residues.

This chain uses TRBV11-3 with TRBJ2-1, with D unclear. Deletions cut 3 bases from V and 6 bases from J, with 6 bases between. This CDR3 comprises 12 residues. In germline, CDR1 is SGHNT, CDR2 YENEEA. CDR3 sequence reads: CASSFGRNEQFF. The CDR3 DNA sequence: TGTGCCAGCAGCTTTGGGCGCAATGAGCAGTTCTTC.

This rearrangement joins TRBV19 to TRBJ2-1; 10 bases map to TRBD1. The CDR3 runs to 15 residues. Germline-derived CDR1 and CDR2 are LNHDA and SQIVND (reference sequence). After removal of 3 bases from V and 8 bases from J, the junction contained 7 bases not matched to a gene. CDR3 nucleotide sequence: TGTGCCAGTAGTATCGACAGGGGGCTCCTGGATGAGCAGTTCTTC. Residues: CASSIDRGLLDEQFF.

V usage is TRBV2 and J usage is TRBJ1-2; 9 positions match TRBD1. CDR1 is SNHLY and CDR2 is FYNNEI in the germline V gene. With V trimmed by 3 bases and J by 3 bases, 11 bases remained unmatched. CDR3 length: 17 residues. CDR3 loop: CASSERGTGLDHYGYTF. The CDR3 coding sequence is TGTGCCAGCAGTGAGCGTGGGACAGGGTTAGATCACTATGGCTACACCTTC.

Here the CDR3 reads CASSFRGLVTEAFF. The CDR3, as DNA: TGTGCCAGCAGCTTCAGGGGGCTAGTCACTGAAGCTTTCTTT. The genes are TRBV5-4 and TRBJ1-1, with 8 nucleotides matching TRBD1. CDR3 length: 14 amino acids. Germline trimming cut 2 bases from V and 4 bases from J; bases unmatched to any gene: 4. In germline, CDR1 is SGHNT, CDR2 YYREEE (reference sequence).